One and the same sample provided the 6 T cell receptor beta chains below, sequenced in a study of OX40 agonist ivuxolimab in advanced cancers. Some clones are missing from TCRdb's copy, which holds only in-frame ones; the method was immunoSEQ multiplex PCR. The sample has 3,700 or so clones; 73% are singletons. The source was CD4+ or CD8+ T cells sorted from blood, collected in a trial of the OX40 agonist ivuxolimab. These receptors all come from an adult with an advanced solid tumor such as melanoma, head and neck, liver or kidney cancer.

In its sample, this clone was seen many times. The V gene is TRBV4-2, the J gene TRBJ2-3; D is uncertain. The CDR3 covers 13 residues. V was clipped by 0 bases and J by 8 bases, with 9 bases between them. Germline V lookup: CDR1 LGHNA, CDR2 YNFKEQ. The CDR3 bases are TGTGCCAGCAGCCAAGAAGAGGCTCGTACGCAGTATTTT. Translation: CASSQEEARTQYF.

V is TRBV6-5 and J is TRBJ1-5; TRBD1 matches at 8 bases. J gave up 6 bases and V 5 bases, and 3 bases lay outside the gene matches. The CDR3 spans 13 residues. Germline V gives CDR1 MNHEY, CDR2 SVGAGI. The CDR3 loop reads CASSDRGFQPQHF. For the CDR3, the DNA is TGTGCCAGCAGTGACAGGGGATTTCAGCCCCAGCATTTT.

A remark on this clone: A junction end diverges from the germline sequence, so it may reflect a read error. Other DNA sequences in the sample encode the same CDR3. The J gene is TRBJ1-1, the V gene TRBV27, with D possibly TRBD1 on 5 matching bases. Germline-derived CDR1 and CDR2 are MNHEY and SMNVEV (reference sequence). The CDR3 spans 16 residues. The chain's CDR3 is CASSLLGRGQNTEAFF. DNA of the CDR3: TGTGCTAGCAGTTTATTGGGGCGCGGGCAGAACACTGAAGCTTTCTTT.

The J gene is TRBJ1-1, the V gene TRBV30; the match to TRBD1 covers 7 bases. Looked up from germline, CDR1 is GTSNPN and CDR2 is SVGIG (reference sequence). The length of the CDR3 is 13 residues. V was pared by 5 bases and J by 8 bases, with 11 bases of the junction left unmatched. CDR3 residues: CAWAPGQGVEAFF. The CDR3 DNA sequence: TGTGCCTGGGCCCCTGGGCAGGGGGTAGAAGCTTTCTTT.

The chain has TRBV28 and TRBJ1-1, with a tentative D call TRBD1 (6 bases). CDR3 length: 14 residues. V was pared by 7 bases and J by 3 bases, with 15 bases between. Germline V gene sequence: CDR1 MDHEN, CDR2 SYDVKM. The CDR3 protein is CASTSQGWDTEAFF. The CDR3 DNA sequence: TGTGCCAGCACGTCGCAGGGGTGGGACACTGAAGCTTTCTTT.

The chain combines TRBV6-1 with TRBJ2-1, with D perhaps matching TRBD1 (6 bases). The CDR3 is 13 residues long. CDR1 and CDR2 from the germline V gene are MNHNS and SASEGT. The V and J ends lost 7 bases and 9 bases respectively, with 16 bases between them. CDR3 amino acids: CASTSLGGIEQFF. The CDR3 DNA reads TGTGCCAGCACCTCGCTTGGGGGCATTGAGCAGTTCTTC.